This TCR beta chain stems from a study of identical twins. The study's findings and limits: Insertions were fewer in abundant cord blood beta clonotypes, whereas memory repertoires showed none of this pattern. Conclusions were drawn cross-sectionally by statistical analysis, without following the same donors.

This clonotype was detected many times. As yet, its antigen is unknown. Each CDR3 protein is one row after TCRdb ran MiXCR on the 5' RACE reads. The sample records 350,000 to 450,000 distinct CDR3 sequences, 18% being singletons. The V end was cut by 0 bases, the J end by 0 bases, with 10 bases between. Germline V gene data show CDR1 as SGDLS and CDR2 as YYNGEE. CDR3 length: 16 residues. Sequenced input: naive T cells sorted from blood. The clonotype was recovered from a man aged 50 to 60 in good health. V gene TRBV9 combines with J gene TRBJ2-1; D unresolved. The CDR3 DNA reads as TGTGCCAGCAGCGTAGGGCTGGGTTACTCCTACAATGAGCAGTTCTTC. It encodes CASSVGLGYSYNEQFF.